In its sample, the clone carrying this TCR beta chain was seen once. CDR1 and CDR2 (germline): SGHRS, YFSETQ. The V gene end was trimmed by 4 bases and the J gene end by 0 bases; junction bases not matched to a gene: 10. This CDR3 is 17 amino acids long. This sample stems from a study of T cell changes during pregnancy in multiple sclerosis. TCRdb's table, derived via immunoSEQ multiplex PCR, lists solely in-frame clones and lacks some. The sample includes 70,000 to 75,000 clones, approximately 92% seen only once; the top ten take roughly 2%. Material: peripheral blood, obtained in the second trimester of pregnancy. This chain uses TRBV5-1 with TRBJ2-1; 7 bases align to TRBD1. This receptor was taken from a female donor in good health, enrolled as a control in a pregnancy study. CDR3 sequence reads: CASSLSRQGSSYNEQFF. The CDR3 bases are TGCGCCAGCAGCCTTTCGAGACAGGGAAGCTCCTACAATGAGCAGTTCTTC.